This passage covers 20 T cell receptor beta chains from one sample sequenced in a study of T cell responses to AZD1222 COVID-19 vaccine. Repertoires were generated with immunoSEQ multiplex PCR, while TCRdb's copy carries only in-frame clones and drops some. The data hold more than 150,000 clones, with around nine tenths observed a single time. Material: peripheral blood, obtained 28 days after the second AZD1222 dose. The receptors here all came from an adult who received the AZD1222 COVID-19 vaccine.

The chain recombines TRBV12-5 with TRBJ1-2; D may be TRBD1 (5 bases). The CDR3 is 18 amino acids. V shed 0 bases and J shed 2 bases, with 19 bases lying between them. Germline V gene data show CDR1 as LGHNT and CDR2 as FRNRAP. Written as DNA, the CDR3 is TGTGCTAGTGGTTTGGTAAAGGAGGGACCCTTAATAAACTATGGCTACACCTTC. Residues: CASGLVKEGPLINYGYTF.

This chain uses TRBV6-5 with TRBJ1-6; a weak D match, TRBD1 (6 bases). The V gene's germline CDR1 is MNHEY and CDR2 SVGAGI. V was shortened by 8 bases and J by 13 bases, with 15 bases between the two germline ends. CDR3 length: 12 residues. The CDR3 reads CASRGPRSPLHF. The CDR3, as DNA: TGTGCCAGCCGGGGGCCCAGATCGCCCCTCCACTTT.

This chain links TRBV2 with TRBJ1-2; D uncertain. Germline CDR1 is SNHLY and CDR2 is FYNNEI. CDR3 length equals 13 residues. The V end lost 3 bases, the J end lost 2 bases, and 7 bases lay between the germline ends. CDR3 residues: CASSDRPNYGYTF. CDR3 DNA sequence: TGTGCCAGCAGTGACAGGCCGAACTATGGCTACACCTTC.

This rearrangement joins TRBV6-2 or TRBV6-3 to TRBJ2-7; either TRBD1 or TRBD2 may fit D (5 bases each). The CDR3 totals 15 residues. CDR1 is MNHEY, CDR2 SVGEGT, per germline. Trimming stripped 5 bases from V and 3 bases from J, with 17 bases between. CDR3 sequence (DNA): TGTGCCAGCAGTACAGGCTGGGGAGAGGACTACGAGCAGTACTTC. Its translation: CASSTGWGEDYEQYF.

This chain joins TRBV7-2 and TRBJ1-2, with a possible D match to TRBD1 (5 bases). The ends were cut back, 4 bases at V and 6 bases at J, with 15 bases in the middle. CDR1 SGHTA and CDR2 FQGNSA come from the germline V gene. The CDR3 has 14 residues. CDR3 nucleotide sequence: TGTGCCAGCAGCTACCCCCGGGACTTTGATGGCTACACCTTC. Its translation is CASSYPRDFDGYTF. The complete variable domain, with remaining parts taken from reference TRBV7-2 and TRBJ1-2, reads GAGVSQSPSNKVTEKGKDVELRCDPISGHTALYWYRQSLGQGLEFLIYFQGNSAPDKSGLPSDRFSAERTGGSVSTLTIQRTQQEDSAVYLCASSYPRDFDGYTFGSGTRLTVV.

DNA of the CDR3: TGTGCCAGTAGTCTCCCGGGGAATGAGCAGTTCTTC. It yields the protein CASSLPGNEQFF. This chain connects TRBV19 to TRBJ2-1; TRBD2 might be the D (5 bases). The CDR3 sequence is 12 residues long. Germline V gene data show CDR1 as LNHDA and CDR2 as SQIVND (reference sequence). The V end lost 5 bases, the J end lost 7 bases, and 9 bases lay between the germline ends.

This rearrangement joins TRBV19 to TRBJ1-3; D gene uncertain. There are 15 residues in the CDR3. Germline CDR1 is LNHDA and CDR2 is SQIVND (reference sequence). V shed 1 base and J shed 1 base, with 8 bases lying between them. This CDR3 is CASSIGLSSGNTIYF. The CDR3 DNA follows: TGTGCCAGTAGTATAGGACTATCATCTGGAAACACCATATATTTT.

The chain combines TRBV12-3 or TRBV12-4 with TRBJ2-2, with D uncertain. This CDR3 has 11 residues. Trimming shortened V by 3 bases and J by 6 bases, and 2 bases separated the two germline ends. The CDR3 DNA is TGTGCCAGCAGTTTTCCCGGGGAGCTGTTTTTT. It yields the protein CASSFPGELFF.

The chain employs TRBV21-1 and TRBJ1-5; the table gives TRBD1 as D, unverified against the DNA. TRBV21-1 counts as a pseudogene. The CDR3 contains 20 residues. The CDR3 protein is CASSKRDRGRLIRSNQPQHF. The CDR3, as DNA: TGTGCCAGCAGCAAAAGGGACAGGGGGCGTTTAATTAGAAGCAATCAGCCCCAGCATTTT.

CDR3 sequence reads: CAWSRTGVGNTIYF. CDR3 DNA sequence: TGTGCCTGGAGCAGGACAGGGGTTGGAAACACCATATATTTT. This chain links TRBV30 with TRBJ1-3, with 9 bases matching TRBD1. J lost 3 bases, V lost 3 bases, and 3 bases had no gene match. CDR1 is GTSNPN and CDR2 is SVGIG in the germline V gene (reference sequence). The CDR3 has 14 amino acids.

Only one count was recorded for this clone. In DNA form, the CDR3 reads TGTGCCAGCAGTGGGGCCGCGAACACTGAAGCTTTCTTT. Protein product: CASSGAANTEAFF. V and J are TRBV2 and TRBJ1-1; D gene unclear. Trimming shortened V by 4 bases and J by 1 base, and 7 bases separated the two germline ends. Germline V gene data show CDR1 as SNHLY and CDR2 as FYNNEI. This CDR3 spans 13 amino acids.

The rearrangement links TRBV3-1 (or the pseudogene TRBV3-2) to TRBJ1-2; D gene unclear. V dropped 6 bases and J dropped 0 bases, with 8 bases sitting between them. Germline assignment: CDR1 LGHDT and CDR2 YNNKEL (reference sequence). This CDR3 region has 13 residues. The CDR3 nucleotides read TGTGCCAGCAGTTCTCAGTCTAACTATGGCTACACCTTC. Protein sequence: CASSSQSNYGYTF.

About this clone itself: It is likely a read error, because the conserved phenylalanine at the end of the CDR3 is missing. Because the CDR3's place on the DNA is in doubt, the DNA is left out and the CDR3 is given as listed by TCRdb. The chain uses TRBV20-1 and TRBJ1-4; the table's TRBD1 call for D was not verified on the DNA. The CDR3 is 11 residues long, ends included. The germline gives CDR1 DFQATT, CDR2 SNEGSKA (reference sequence). The CDR3 region is CSAGGPSQDTL.

The CDR3 DNA is TGTGCCAGCAGCTTGGCAGGGGGAGCTGAAGCTTTCTTT. Its translation is CASSLAGGAEAFF. The chain carries TRBV7-9 and TRBJ1-1; 7 positions agree with TRBD1. This CDR3 contains 13 residues. Germline V CDR1 and CDR2: SEHNR, FQNEAQ (reference sequence). V gave up 3 bases and J gave up 6 bases; unmatched junction bases: 4.

This clone was seen more than once but under ten times. This chain uses TRBV6-5 with TRBJ1-1; D remains ambiguous. CDR3 length: 13 amino acids. The V and J ends lost 5 bases and 1 base respectively, with 8 bases between them. CDR1 MNHEY and CDR2 SVGAGI come from the germline V gene. The CDR3 region has the DNA TGTGCCAGCAGTCCCCAAGGGAACACTGAAGCTTTCTTT. Amino acid sequence: CASSPQGNTEAFF.

This clone was recorded a few times. The chain links TRBV7-9 to TRBJ2-2; unclear D gene. This CDR3 spans 11 amino acids. The germline V gene encodes CDR1 SEHNR and CDR2 FQNEAQ (reference sequence). The V end was cut by 7 bases, the J end by 6 bases, with 6 bases between. The CDR3 DNA sequence: TGTGCCAGCACCTCCGCCGGGGAGCTGTTTTTT. Translated: CASTSAGELFF.

V gene TRBV27 combines with J gene TRBJ1-1; 7 nucleotides match TRBD1. V was pared by 10 bases and J by 2 bases, with 10 bases of the junction left unmatched. The germline V gene has CDR1 MNHEY and CDR2 SMNVEV (reference sequence). The CDR3 totals 14 residues. Here the CDR3 reads CATRDRNFNTEAFF. The CDR3 nucleotides are TGTGCCACCCGGGACAGAAACTTTAACACTGAAGCTTTCTTT.

The genes are TRBV25-1 and TRBJ1-4; tentatively, D is TRBD1 (6 bases). CDR3 length: 15 amino acids. Trimming took 2 bases from V and 3 from J, leaving 10 bases between them. Germline V gene lookup returns CDR1 MGHDK and CDR2 SYGVNS. CDR3 coding DNA: TGTGCCAGCAGTGAAAGGGGGTTGGCTAATGAAAAACTGTTTTTT. Protein: CASSERGLANEKLFF.

This clone was seen a single time. The chain has TRBV28 and TRBJ2-7; D unclear. This CDR3 is 12 amino acids long. Germline-derived CDR1 and CDR2 are MDHEN and SYDVKM. V was shortened by 1 base and J by 6 bases, with 7 bases between the two germline ends. CDR3 protein: CASSLYKLEQYF. DNA of the CDR3: TGTGCCAGCAGTTTATACAAGCTCGAGCAGTACTTC.

V and J are TRBV3-1 (or the pseudogene TRBV3-2) and TRBJ2-3; D not certain. Per germline, CDR1 LGHDT and CDR2 YNNKEL (reference sequence). Deletions cut 0 bases from V and 2 bases from J, with 6 bases between. The CDR3 runs 14 residues. The CDR3 DNA reads as TGTGCCAGCAGCCAAGATCTCCCCACAGATACGCAGTATTTT. It yields the protein CASSQDLPTDTQYF.